This entry lists 20 T cell receptor beta chains sequenced from one sample in a study of blood T cell repertoires in COVID-19 (dated by TCRdb to 2018 to 2020). The receptor library was made with the immunoSEQ multiplex PCR assay. TCRdb's version of the immuneACCESS table is confined to in-frame rearrangements and falls short of the full clone set. An unresolved V gene accounts for under half of the shortfall where checked; the remainder is of unknown origin. Across this sample there are approximately 66,000 clones, with about 86% seen only once. The leading ten clones occupy 6.9% of the sample. The sample was peripheral blood. The receptors here all came from a man aged 45-65 years with active COVID-19.

J is TRBJ1-4 and V is TRBV28, with D possibly matching TRBD1 (5 bases). V was trimmed by 6 bases and J by 5 bases, leaving 10 bases between them. The CDR3 has 13 residues. The germline gives CDR1 MDHEN, CDR2 SYDVKM. CDR3 in DNA: TGTGCCAGCAGCTACCGACAGAATGAAAAACTGTTTTTT. Amino acid sequence: CASSYRQNEKLFF.

The CDR3 bases are TGTGCCAGCGGATGGACAGCGAACACTGAAGCTTTCTTT. As protein: CASGWTANTEAFF. The chain employs TRBV2 and TRBJ1-1; maybe TRBD1 (6 bases). V shed 8 bases and J shed 1 base, with 11 bases lying between them. The CDR3 covers 13 residues. Germline CDR1 and CDR2: SNHLY and FYNNEI.

This sequence joins TRBV13 and TRBJ2-5; TRBD2 aligns across 8 bases. V shed 5 bases, J shed 5 bases, and the junction held 13 bases outside the gene matches. The CDR3 is made up of 16 amino acids. Germline V gene data show CDR1 as PRHDT and CDR2 as FYEKMQ (reference sequence). The CDR3 reads CASSQRTSMLEETQYF. CDR3 coding DNA: TGTGCCAGCAGCCAACGGACTAGCATGCTAGAGGAGACCCAGTACTTC.

This chain connects TRBV23-1 to TRBJ2-7; unclear D gene. TRBV23-1 is identified as an open reading frame with a role that is uncertain. Trimming took off 7 bases at V and 5 bases at J, with 9 bases between the two ends. The CDR3 length is 11 residues. In nucleotides, the CDR3 is TGCGCCAGCACGAGAGGCCACGAGCAGTACTTC. It translates to CASTRGHEQYF.

This chain links TRBV3-1 (or the pseudogene TRBV3-2) with TRBJ1-2, with no clear D. Trimming cost V 1 base and J 4 bases, with 13 bases left between them. The CDR3 totals 15 residues. From germline, CDR1 is LGHDT and CDR2 YNNKEL (reference sequence). Here the CDR3 DNA reads TGTGCCAGCAGCCAAGCGTCTGCGGGTTCCTATGGCTACACCTTC. Translation gives CASSQASAGSYGYTF.

This clone appeared a few times. The V gene is TRBV7-9, the J gene TRBJ2-2; 12 nucleotides match TRBD2. From germline, CDR1 is SEHNR and CDR2 FQNEAQ (reference sequence). This CDR3 is built from 15 residues. The trim removed 6 bases at V and 7 bases at J, leaving 6 bases unmatched. CDR3 amino acids: CASSPPSGRDGELFF. The DNA for the CDR3 is TGTGCCAGCAGTCCACCTAGCGGGAGGGACGGGGAGCTGTTTTTT.

The rearrangement uses TRBV3-1 (or the pseudogene TRBV3-2) and TRBJ1-1; 8 bases agree with TRBD1. Germline V gives CDR1 LGHDT, CDR2 YNNKEL (reference sequence). This CDR3 has 16 residues. V lost 0 bases, J lost 6 bases, and 9 bases stayed unmatched. In nucleotides, the CDR3 is TGTGCCAGCAGCCAAGAAGGAACAGGGGGAACGTCTGAAGCTTTCTTT. This encodes CASSQEGTGGTSEAFF.

The CDR3 DNA follows: TGTGCCTGGAATGACAGACACTCTGGAAACACCATATATTTT. Residues: CAWNDRHSGNTIYF. The genes are TRBV30 and TRBJ1-3; D is possibly TRBD1 (5 bases). This CDR3 region has 14 residues. Trimming left V 4 bases short and J 0 bases short, with 10 bases between. The germline gives CDR1 GTSNPN, CDR2 SVGIG (reference sequence).

This chain links TRBV20-1 with TRBJ2-3; 8 bases are shared with TRBD1. V dropped 3 bases and J dropped 4; count of bases not matched to a gene: 9. This CDR3 is 15 amino acids long. Germline V lookup: CDR1 DFQATT, CDR2 SNEGSKA (reference sequence). The CDR3 DNA reads TGCAGTGCTAGTGGCCAGGGGGCTGTCGCAGATACGCAGTATTTT. It encodes CSASGQGAVADTQYF.

V and J are TRBV6-6 and TRBJ1-3, with 7 bases fitting TRBD1. In germline, CDR1 is MNHNY, CDR2 SVGAGI (reference sequence). The CDR3 extends over 14 amino acids. V lost 5 bases, J lost 0 bases, and 1 base stayed unmatched. Here the CDR3 DNA reads TGTGCCAGCAGTCGGGACAGCTCTGGAAACACCATATATTTT. It codes for CASSRDSSGNTIYF.

The V call is TRBV6-4, the J call TRBJ2-3, with 12 bases that match TRBD2. Unmatched junction bases numbered 1, after V lost 4 bases and J lost 2 bases. Germline CDR1 reads MRHNA; CDR2 reads SNTAGT. There are 15 residues in the CDR3. The CDR3 coding sequence is TGTGCCAGCAGTGCTAGCGGGGGGGCCACAGATACGCAGTATTTT. Translation: CASSASGGATDTQYF.

V usage is TRBV19 and J usage is TRBJ1-1; D call uncertain. Looked up from germline, CDR1 is LNHDA and CDR2 is SQIVND (reference sequence). Trimming took off 3 bases at V and 2 bases at J, with 10 bases between the two ends. The CDR3 covers 14 residues. CDR3 protein: CASSIRTTNTEAFF. CDR3 nucleotide sequence: TGTGCCAGTAGTATCAGGACTACTAACACTGAAGCTTTCTTT. Using reference TRBV19 and TRBJ1-1 for the parts outside the CDR3, the full variable domain is DGGITQSPKYLFRKEGQNVTLSCEQNLNHDAMYWYRQDPGQGLRLIYYSQIVNDFQKGDIAEGYSVSREKKESFPLTVTSAQKNPTAFYLCASSIRTTNTEAFFGQGTRLTVV.

This rearrangement joins TRBV6-1 to TRBJ1-5; 10 bases agree with TRBD1. Germline CDR1 reads MNHNS; CDR2 reads SASEGT. The CDR3 spans 20 residues. V lost 3 bases, J lost 2 bases, and 16 bases stayed unmatched. The CDR3 region is CASSDLFGTGALIGNQPQHF. Written as DNA, the CDR3 is TGTGCCAGCAGTGACCTTTTTGGGACAGGGGCGCTGATTGGCAATCAGCCCCAGCATTTT.

This chain links TRBV15 with TRBJ2-3, with a possible D match to TRBD1 (6 bases). The CDR3 loop spans 16 amino acids. Germline values: CDR1 LNHNV, CDR2 YYDKDF (reference sequence). Trimming stripped 7 bases from V and 4 bases from J, with 21 bases between. CDR3 in DNA: TGTGCCACCAACCGAGGTCAGGGGACGTTAGCAGATACGCAGTATTTT. It yields the protein CATNRGQGTLADTQYF.

V gene TRBV7-3 combines with J gene TRBJ2-1, with D maybe TRBD1 (5 bases). V shed 0 bases and J shed 9 bases, with 12 bases lying between them. CDR1 and CDR2 (germline): SGHTA, FQGTGA. The CDR3 totals 14 residues. CDR3 in DNA: TGTGCCAGCAGCTTAACGTCGCTAGACAGTGAGCAGTTCTTC. It specifies CASSLTSLDSEQFF.

V usage is TRBV6-6 and J usage is TRBJ1-5, with a tentative D call TRBD1 (5 bases). This CDR3 has 13 residues. The germline V gene has CDR1 MNHNY and CDR2 SVGAGI (reference sequence). Trimming cost V 6 bases and J 5 bases, with 11 bases left between them. The CDR3 DNA reads as TGTGCCAGCAGCCCCAGCAGGGATCAGCCCCAGCATTTT. Translating it yields CASSPSRDQPQHF.

A single count supports this clone. This chain joins TRBV19 and TRBJ2-5; TRBD1 matches at 7 bases. This CDR3 is built from 15 residues. With 4 bases clipped from V and 4 bases from J, the junction kept 9 bases outside the gene matches. Per the germline V gene, CDR1 is LNHDA and CDR2 is SQIVND (reference sequence). The CDR3 DNA is TGTGCCAGTAGTACTTCGGGACAGTCCAGAGAGACCCAGTACTTC. It yields the protein CASSTSGQSRETQYF.

The rearrangement joins TRBV19 to TRBJ1-2, with TRBD1 matching 7 bases. V gave up 3 bases and J gave up 4 bases; unmatched junction bases: 8. The germline CDR1 and CDR2 sequences are LNHDA and SQIVND (reference sequence). The CDR3 consists of 15 residues. The CDR3 DNA follows: TGTGCCAGTAGTATCACCTGGGGACAGAGCTATGGCTACACCTTC. Translated, it gives CASSITWGQSYGYTF.

V is TRBV11-2 and J is TRBJ1-2; D perhaps matches TRBD1 (5 bases). The CDR3 has 16 residues. V was pared by 4 bases and J by 4 bases, with 19 bases between. Germline CDR1 reads SGHAT; CDR2 reads FQNNGV. Written as DNA, the CDR3 is TGTGCCAGCAGCTCCCGGGGAGGGGCAAGGGGCTATGGCTACACCTTC. Its protein is CASSSRGGARGYGYTF.

The chain employs TRBV18 and TRBJ1-6; TRBD1 agrees at 7 bases. The V gene's germline CDR1 is KGHSH and CDR2 LQKENI. V was clipped by 4 bases and J by 6 bases; unmatched bases: 3. The CDR3 is made up of 14 amino acids. CDR3 protein: CASSRDSTNSPLHF. CDR3 nucleotides: TGTGCCAGCTCACGGGACAGCACTAATTCACCCCTCCACTTT.